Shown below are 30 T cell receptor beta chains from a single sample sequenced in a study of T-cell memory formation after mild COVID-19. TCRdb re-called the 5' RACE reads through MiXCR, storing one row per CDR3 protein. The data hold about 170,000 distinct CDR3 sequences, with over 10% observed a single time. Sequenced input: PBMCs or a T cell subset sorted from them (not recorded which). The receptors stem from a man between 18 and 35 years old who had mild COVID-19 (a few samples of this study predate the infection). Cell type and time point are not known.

As DNA, the CDR3 is TGTGCCAGCAGCGCCGGCGTGACAGGGGTCTATGGCTACACCTTC. Protein: CASSAGVTGVYGYTF. The V gene is TRBV11-2, the J gene TRBJ1-2; 8 bases are a match to TRBD1. Trimming at V came to 5 bases and at J to 4 bases, leaving 9 bases not matched to a gene. From germline, CDR1 is SGHAT and CDR2 FQNNGV. This CDR3 comprises 15 residues.

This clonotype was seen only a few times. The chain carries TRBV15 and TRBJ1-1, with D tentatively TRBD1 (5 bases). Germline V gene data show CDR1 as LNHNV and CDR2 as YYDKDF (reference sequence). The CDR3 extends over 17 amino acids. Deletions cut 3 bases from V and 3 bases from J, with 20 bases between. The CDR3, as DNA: TGTGCCACCAGCAGCCCCCGCGAGGACACGAAGTACACTGAAGCTTTCTTT. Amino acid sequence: CATSSPREDTKYTEAFF.

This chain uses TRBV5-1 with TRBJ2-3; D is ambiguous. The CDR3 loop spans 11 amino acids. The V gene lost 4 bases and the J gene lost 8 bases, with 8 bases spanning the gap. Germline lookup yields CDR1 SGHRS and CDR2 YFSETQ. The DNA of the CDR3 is TGCGCCAGCAGCGATCTGTTTACGCAGTATTTT. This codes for CASSDLFTQYF.

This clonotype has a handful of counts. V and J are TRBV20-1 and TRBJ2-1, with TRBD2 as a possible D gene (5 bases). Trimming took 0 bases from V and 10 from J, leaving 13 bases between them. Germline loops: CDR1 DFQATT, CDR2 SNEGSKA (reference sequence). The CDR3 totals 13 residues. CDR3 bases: TGCAGTGCTAGAGATCCCACACGGGAAGAGCAGTTCTTC. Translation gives CSARDPTREEQFF.

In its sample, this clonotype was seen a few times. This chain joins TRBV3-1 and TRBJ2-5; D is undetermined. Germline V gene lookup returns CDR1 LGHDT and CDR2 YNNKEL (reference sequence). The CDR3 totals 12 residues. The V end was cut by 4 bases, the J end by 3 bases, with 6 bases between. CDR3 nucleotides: TGTGCCAGCAGCCGAAGGGAAGAGACCCAGTACTTC. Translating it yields CASSRREETQYF.

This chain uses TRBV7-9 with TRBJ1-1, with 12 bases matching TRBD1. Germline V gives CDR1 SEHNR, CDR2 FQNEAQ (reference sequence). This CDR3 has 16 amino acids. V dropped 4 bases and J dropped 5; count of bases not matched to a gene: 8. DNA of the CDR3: TGTGCCAGCAGCTACGGGACAGGGGGCTCGAGGACTGAAGCTTTCTTT. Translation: CASSYGTGGSRTEAFF.

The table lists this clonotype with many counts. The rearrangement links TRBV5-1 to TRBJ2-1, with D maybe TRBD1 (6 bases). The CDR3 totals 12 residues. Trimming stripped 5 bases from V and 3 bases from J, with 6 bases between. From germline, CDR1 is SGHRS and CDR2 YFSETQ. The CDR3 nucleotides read TGCGCCAGCAGGGACAGCTACAATGAGCAGTTCTTC. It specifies CASRDSYNEQFF.

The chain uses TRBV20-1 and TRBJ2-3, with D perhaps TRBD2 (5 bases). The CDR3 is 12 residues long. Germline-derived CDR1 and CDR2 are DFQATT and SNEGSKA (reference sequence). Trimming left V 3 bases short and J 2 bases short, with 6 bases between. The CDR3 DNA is TGCAGTGCTAGCGGGGACACAGATACGCAGTATTTT. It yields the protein CSASGDTDTQYF.

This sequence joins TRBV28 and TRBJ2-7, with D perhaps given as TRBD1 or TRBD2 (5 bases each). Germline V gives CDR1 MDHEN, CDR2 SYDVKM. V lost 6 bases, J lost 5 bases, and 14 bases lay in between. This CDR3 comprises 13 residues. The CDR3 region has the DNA TGTGCCAGCAGCACCGGGACGGGCGACGAGCAGTACGTC. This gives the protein CASSTGTGDEQYV.

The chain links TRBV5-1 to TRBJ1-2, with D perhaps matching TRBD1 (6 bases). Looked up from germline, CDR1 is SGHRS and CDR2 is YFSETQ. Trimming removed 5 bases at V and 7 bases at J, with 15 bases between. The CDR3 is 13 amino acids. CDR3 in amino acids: CASRRRGTIGYTF. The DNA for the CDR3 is TGCGCCAGCAGGAGAAGGGGGACAATTGGCTACACCTTC.

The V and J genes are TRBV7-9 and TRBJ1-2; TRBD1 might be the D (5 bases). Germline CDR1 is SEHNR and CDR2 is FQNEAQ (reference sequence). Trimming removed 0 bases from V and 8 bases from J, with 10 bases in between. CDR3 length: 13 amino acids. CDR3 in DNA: TGTGCCAGCAGCTTAGCGCGGGGGTCGGGCTACACCTTC. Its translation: CASSLARGSGYTF. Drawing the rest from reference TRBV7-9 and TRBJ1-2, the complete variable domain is DTGVSQNPRHKITKRGQNVTFRCDPISEHNRLYWYRQTLGQGPEFLTYFQNEAQLEKSRLLSDRFSAERPKGSFSTLEIQRTEQGDSAMYLCASSLARGSGYTFGSGTRLTVV.

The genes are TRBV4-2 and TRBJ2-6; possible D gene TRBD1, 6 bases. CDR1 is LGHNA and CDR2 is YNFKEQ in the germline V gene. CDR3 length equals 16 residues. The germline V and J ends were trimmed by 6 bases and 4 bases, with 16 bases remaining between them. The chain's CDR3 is CASSITGLPGANVLTF. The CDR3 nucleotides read TGTGCCAGCAGTATAACAGGGCTTCCCGGGGCCAACGTCCTGACTTTC.

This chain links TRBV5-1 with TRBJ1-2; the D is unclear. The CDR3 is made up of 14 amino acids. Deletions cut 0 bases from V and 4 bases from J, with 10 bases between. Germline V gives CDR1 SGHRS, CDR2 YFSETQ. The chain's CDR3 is CASSLDPRPYGYTF. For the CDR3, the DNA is TGCGCCAGCAGCTTGGACCCGCGGCCCTATGGCTACACCTTC.

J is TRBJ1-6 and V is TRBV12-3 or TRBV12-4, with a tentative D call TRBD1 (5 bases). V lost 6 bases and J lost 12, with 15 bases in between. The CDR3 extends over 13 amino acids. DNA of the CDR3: TGTGCCAGCAGAGGGGCCACCGCCGGACCCCTCCACTTT. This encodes CASRGATAGPLHF.

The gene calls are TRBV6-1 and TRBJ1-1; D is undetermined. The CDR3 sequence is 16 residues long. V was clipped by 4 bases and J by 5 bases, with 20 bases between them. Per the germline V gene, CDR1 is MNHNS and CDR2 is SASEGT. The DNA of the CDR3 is TGTGCCAGCAGTGCCTCCGCGGTTTCCCTTGTAACTGAAGCTTTCTTT. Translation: CASSASAVSLVTEAFF.

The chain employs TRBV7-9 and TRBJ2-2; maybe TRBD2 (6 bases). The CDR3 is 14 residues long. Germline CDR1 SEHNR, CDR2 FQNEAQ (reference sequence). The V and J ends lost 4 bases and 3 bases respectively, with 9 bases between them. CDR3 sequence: CASSSGLHTGELFF. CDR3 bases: TGTGCCAGCAGCTCGGGACTTCACACCGGGGAGCTGTTTTTT.

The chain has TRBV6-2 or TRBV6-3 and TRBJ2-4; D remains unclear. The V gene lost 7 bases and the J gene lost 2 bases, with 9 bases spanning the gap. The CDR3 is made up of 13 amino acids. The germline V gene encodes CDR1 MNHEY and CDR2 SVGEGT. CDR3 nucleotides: TGTGCCAGCAATAAGGGAACCAAAAACATTCAGTACTTC. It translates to CASNKGTKNIQYF.

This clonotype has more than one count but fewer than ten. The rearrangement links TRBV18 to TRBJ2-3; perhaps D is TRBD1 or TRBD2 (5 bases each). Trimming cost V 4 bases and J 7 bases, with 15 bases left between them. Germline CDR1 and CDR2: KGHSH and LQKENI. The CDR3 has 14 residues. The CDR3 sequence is CASSRQTNENTQYF. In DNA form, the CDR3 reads TGTGCCAGCTCACGACAGACTAACGAAAATACGCAGTATTTT.

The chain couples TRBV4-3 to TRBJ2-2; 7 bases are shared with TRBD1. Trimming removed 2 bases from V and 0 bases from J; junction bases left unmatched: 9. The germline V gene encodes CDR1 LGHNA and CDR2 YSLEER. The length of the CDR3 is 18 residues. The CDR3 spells CASSQPGDSLANTGELFF. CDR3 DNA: TGCGCCAGCAGCCAACCCGGGGACAGTCTAGCGAACACCGGGGAGCTGTTTTTT.

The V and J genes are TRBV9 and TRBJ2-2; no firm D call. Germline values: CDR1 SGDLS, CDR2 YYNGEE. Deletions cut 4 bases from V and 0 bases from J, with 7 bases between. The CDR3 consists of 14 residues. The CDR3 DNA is TGTGCCAGCAGCACCCGGACGAACACCGGGGAGCTGTTTTTT. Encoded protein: CASSTRTNTGELFF.

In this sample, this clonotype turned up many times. Here the CDR3 reads CASSPGWANQPQHF. In DNA form, the CDR3 reads TGTGCCAGCAGCCCTGGCTGGGCGAATCAGCCCCAGCATTTT. The V gene is TRBV7-9, the J gene TRBJ1-5; D gene ambiguous. Germline CDR1 SEHNR, CDR2 FQNEAQ (reference sequence). The ends were cut back, 5 bases at V and 4 bases at J, with 12 bases in the middle. The CDR3 length is 14 residues.

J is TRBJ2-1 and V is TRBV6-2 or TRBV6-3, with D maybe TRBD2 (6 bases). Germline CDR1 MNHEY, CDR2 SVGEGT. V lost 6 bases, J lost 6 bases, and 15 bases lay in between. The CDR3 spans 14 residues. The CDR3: CASSRSWDFNEQFF. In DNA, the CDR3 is TGTGCCAGCAGCCGCTCATGGGACTTCAATGAGCAGTTCTTC.

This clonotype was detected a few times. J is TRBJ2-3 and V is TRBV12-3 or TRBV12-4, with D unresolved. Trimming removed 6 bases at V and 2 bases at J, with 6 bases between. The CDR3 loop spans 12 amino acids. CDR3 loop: CASRRTTDTQYF. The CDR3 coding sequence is TGTGCCAGCAGAAGGACCACAGATACGCAGTATTTT.

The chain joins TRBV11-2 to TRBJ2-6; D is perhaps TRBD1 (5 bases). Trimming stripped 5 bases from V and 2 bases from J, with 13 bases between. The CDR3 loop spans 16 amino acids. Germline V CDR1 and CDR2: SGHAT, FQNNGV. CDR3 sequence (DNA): TGTGCCAGCAGCCGGACACGCGATACTGGGGCCAACGTCCTGACTTTC. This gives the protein CASSRTRDTGANVLTF. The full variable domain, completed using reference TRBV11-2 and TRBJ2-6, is EAGVAQSPRYKIIEKRQSVAFWCNPISGHATLYWYQQILGQGPKLLIQFQNNGVVDDSQLPKDRFSAERLKGVDSTLKIQPAKLEDSAVYLCASSRTRDTGANVLTFGAGSRLTVL.

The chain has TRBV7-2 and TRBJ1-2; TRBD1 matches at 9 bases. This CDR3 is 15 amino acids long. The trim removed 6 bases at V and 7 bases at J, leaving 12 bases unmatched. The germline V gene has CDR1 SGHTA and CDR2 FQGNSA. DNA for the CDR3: TGTGCCAGCAGTCCAACAGGGGGCTATCGGCGTGGCTACACCTTC. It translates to CASSPTGGYRRGYTF.

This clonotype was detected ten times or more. CDR3 DNA sequence: TGTGCCAGCAGTTTAGTACGTCCTTTCCGGGACAGGGATTATAGCAATCAGCCCCAGCATTTT. Its translation: CASSLVRPFRDRDYSNQPQHF. This chain links TRBV12-3 or TRBV12-4 with TRBJ1-5, with 9 nucleotides matching TRBD1. The CDR3 has 21 residues. V trimming: 1 base; J trimming: 0 bases; junction bases outside the gene matches: 16.

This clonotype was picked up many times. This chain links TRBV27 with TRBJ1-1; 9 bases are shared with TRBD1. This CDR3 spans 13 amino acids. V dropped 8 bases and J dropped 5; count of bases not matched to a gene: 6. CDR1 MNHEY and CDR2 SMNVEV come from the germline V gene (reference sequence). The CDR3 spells CASRGTGKTEAFF. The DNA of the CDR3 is TGTGCCAGCCGGGGGACAGGGAAGACTGAAGCTTTCTTT.

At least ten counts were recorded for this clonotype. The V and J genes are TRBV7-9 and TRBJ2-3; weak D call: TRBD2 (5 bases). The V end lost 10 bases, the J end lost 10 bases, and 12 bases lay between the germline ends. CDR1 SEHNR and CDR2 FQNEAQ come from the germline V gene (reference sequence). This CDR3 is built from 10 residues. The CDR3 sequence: CATSGWAQYF. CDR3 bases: TGTGCCACCTCGGGGTGGGCGCAGTATTTT.

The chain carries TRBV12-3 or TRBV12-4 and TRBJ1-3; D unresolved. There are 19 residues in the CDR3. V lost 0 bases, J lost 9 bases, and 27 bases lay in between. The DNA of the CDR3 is TGTGCCAGCAGTTTAGCCACCCGGTTCGGGGATTCTCTTCGGCGCACCATATATTTT. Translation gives CASSLATRFGDSLRRTIYF.

CDR3 region: CASSAEGPLSGNTIYF. The CDR3 DNA is TGTGCCAGCAGTGCCGAGGGACCCCTCTCTGGAAACACCATATATTTT. V gene TRBV6-1 combines with J gene TRBJ1-3, with TRBD1 as a possible D gene (5 bases). The germline V gene encodes CDR1 MNHNS and CDR2 SASEGT. The V gene lost 4 bases and the J gene lost 0 bases, with 13 bases spanning the gap. The CDR3 consists of 16 residues.